One and the same sample provided the 16 T cell receptor beta chains below, sequenced in a study of T cells in Graves' hyperthyroidism and ophthalmopathy. Amplified TCR beta CDR3 regions derived from RNA transcripts. During a first-round RT-PCR of the TCR CDR3, the HTBI primer set was used. A single record per CDR3 protein comes from TCRdb applying MiXCR to the multiplex PCR reads. The sample holds 730,000 or so distinct CDR3 sequences, around a sixth seen once. The source material was blood. Every receptor here comes from a woman aged 45-65 years with Graves' hyperthyroidism that later progressed to Graves' ophthalmopathy.

In its sample, this clonotype was seen once. V gene TRBV19 combines with J gene TRBJ2-4; TRBD2 is a possible D gene (6 bases). Trimming stripped 4 bases from V and 0 bases from J, with 16 bases between. The germline gives CDR1 LNHDA, CDR2 SQIVND (reference sequence). This CDR3 has 17 residues. This CDR3 reads CASSNARDSLAKNIQYF. The CDR3 coding sequence is TGTGCCAGTAGTAACGCCCGGGACTCCCTAGCCAAAAACATTCAGTACTTC.

The sample holds a few counts of this clonotype. The rearrangement uses TRBV7-2 and TRBJ1-5; D is undetermined. Trimming removed 5 bases at V and 5 bases at J, with 13 bases between. Germline CDR1 and CDR2: SGHTA and FQGNSA. CDR3 length: 14 amino acids. Here the CDR3 DNA reads TGTGCCAGCAGCACATTTCTGCCATATCAGCCCCAGCATTTT. This gives the protein CASSTFLPYQPQHF.

The genes are TRBV20-1 and TRBJ2-7; D uncertain. There are 11 residues in the CDR3. V was shortened by 6 bases and J by 6 bases, with 12 bases between the two germline ends. Per the germline V gene, CDR1 is DFQATT and CDR2 is SNEGSKA (reference sequence). The CDR3 spells CSADALCEQYF. The CDR3, as DNA: TGCAGTGCAGATGCCCTCTGCGAGCAGTACTTC.

For this clonotype: Germline is not matched at one junction end, which may reflect a read error. The rearrangement links TRBV3-1 to TRBJ2-2; the D is unclear. The CDR3 totals 14 residues. From germline, CDR1 is LGHDT and CDR2 YNNKEL (reference sequence). CDR3 nucleotide sequence: TGTACCAGCAGCCCCACCCCCGGAGACGGGGAGCTGTTTTTT. It encodes CTSSPTPGDGELFF.

V gene TRBV7-9 combines with J gene TRBJ1-1; no definite D call. Germline V lookup: CDR1 SEHNR, CDR2 FQNEAQ (reference sequence). The CDR3 has 12 residues. V was cut by 11 bases and J by 1 base, with 11 bases left in between. The CDR3 sequence is CAGARANTEAFF. The CDR3 DNA follows: TGTGCCGGCGCGAGGGCGAACACTGAAGCTTTCTTT.

This clonotype came up many times. This rearrangement joins TRBV2 to TRBJ1-2; possible D gene TRBD1, 6 bases. V was trimmed by 6 bases and J by 7 bases, leaving 18 bases between them. Germline V lookup: CDR1 SNHLY, CDR2 FYNNEI. The length of the CDR3 is 14 residues. CDR3: CASRARGGMGGYTF. The CDR3 nucleotides read TGTGCCAGCAGGGCCCGAGGGGGTATGGGTGGCTACACCTTC.

A word on this clonotype: Its ends do not fully match the called genes, so a read error is possible. The chain carries TRBV3-1 and TRBJ1-1; D is possibly TRBD1 (5 bases). Germline CDR1 reads LGHDT; CDR2 reads YNNKEL (reference sequence). The CDR3 has 19 residues. The CDR3 reads CASSQGGGFSLFGNTEALF. As DNA, the CDR3 is TGTGCCAGCAGCCAAGGGGGGGGGTTCAGCCTCTTTGGGAACACTGAAGCTCTCTTT.

This clonotype was counted a few times. At one of its ends the junction is not consistent with the germline gene, which may arise from a read error. V gene TRBV11-3 combines with J gene TRBJ2-1; D is uncertain. Germline V gives CDR1 SGHNT, CDR2 YENEEA. This CDR3 region has 17 residues. CDR3 sequence reads: CASSLGPATASCNEQFF. DNA for the CDR3: TGTGCCAGCAGCTTAGGTCCAGCCACCGCCTCCTGCAATGAGCAGTTCTTC.

Comments on this clonotype: No conserved phenylalanine or tryptophan is present at the end of the CDR3, so a read error is the likely explanation. The chain has TRBV7-2 and TRBJ1-6; D is uncertain. CDR1 is SGHTA and CDR2 is FQGNSA in the germline V gene. This CDR3 has 15 residues. Trimming cost V 1 base and J 6 bases, with 10 bases left between them. The CDR3 DNA is TGTGCCAGCAGCTTAGTATTGAGGGTTAATTCACCCCTCCACCTT. Protein sequence: CASSLVLRVNSPLHL.

The table lists this clonotype with many counts. This chain uses TRBV6-5 with TRBJ1-1, with D tentatively TRBD1 (5 bases). Trimming stripped 2 bases from V and 10 bases from J, with 14 bases between. The CDR3 sequence is 13 residues long. The germline V gene encodes CDR1 MNHEY and CDR2 SVGAGI. The CDR3 here is CASSYLSRGRAFF. CDR3 nucleotides: TGTGCCAGCAGTTACCTATCGCGGGGGAGAGCTTTCTTT.

This clonotype has only one observation. The chain employs TRBV5-1 and TRBJ2-1, with D possibly TRBD2 on 6 matching bases. CDR1 and CDR2 (germline): SGHRS, YFSETQ. The CDR3 covers 15 residues. Trimming took off 3 bases at V and 6 bases at J, with 16 bases between the two ends. The CDR3 DNA follows: TGCGCCAGCAGCTCCACCCCGACCGGGGGCAATGAGCAGTTCTTC. This encodes CASSSTPTGGNEQFF.

In regard to this clonotype: A junction boundary mismatches the germline segment, possibly from a read error. The chain joins TRBV11-2 to TRBJ2-7; a weak D match, TRBD1 (6 bases). The CDR3 length is 17 residues. Germline loops: CDR1 SGHAT, CDR2 FQNNGV. Here the CDR3 reads CASSPGGWTAGGDEQYF. DNA for the CDR3: TGCGCCAGCAGCCCTGGAGGTTGGACAGCCGGTGGCGACGAGCAGTACTTC.

This clonotype was seen a few times. The CDR3 is CASSIERTATNEKLFF. CDR3 sequence (DNA): TGTGCCAGTAGTATAGAGCGGACAGCAACTAATGAAAAACTGTTTTTT. V is TRBV19 and J is TRBJ1-4; D may be TRBD1 (6 bases). The CDR3 runs to 16 residues. The V and J ends lost 0 bases and 0 bases respectively, with 8 bases between them. Germline CDR1 reads LNHDA; CDR2 reads SQIVND (reference sequence).

The chain joins TRBV7-3 to TRBJ2-2; 9 positions agree with TRBD1. This CDR3 spans 16 amino acids. Unmatched junction bases numbered 3, after V lost 3 bases and J lost 1 base. Germline CDR1 SGHTA, CDR2 FQGTGA. CDR3 in amino acids: CASSLTGGRNTGELFF. In DNA form, the CDR3 reads TGTGCCAGCAGCTTGACAGGGGGGCGGAACACCGGGGAGCTGTTTTTT.

There are many counts of this clonotype. J is TRBJ1-2 and V is TRBV2; 9 nucleotides agree with TRBD1. Germline values: CDR1 SNHLY, CDR2 FYNNEI. This CDR3 has 16 amino acids. The V segment lost 6 bases and the J segment 4 bases; nucleotides outside the gene matches: 12. The CDR3 loop is CASSPDGQGRFYGYTF. CDR3 in DNA: TGTGCCAGCAGCCCCGACGGACAGGGGCGGTTCTATGGCTACACCTTC.

This clonotype was counted ten times or more. The chain joins TRBV5-1 to TRBJ2-5; no clear D gene. CDR1 and CDR2 (germline): SGHRS, YFSETQ. V lost 0 bases and J 0 bases, leaving 6 bases between the germline ends. The CDR3 covers 14 residues. For the CDR3, the DNA is TGCGCCAGCAGCTTGGAAGGGTACCAAGAGACCCAGTACTTC. It codes for CASSLEGYQETQYF.